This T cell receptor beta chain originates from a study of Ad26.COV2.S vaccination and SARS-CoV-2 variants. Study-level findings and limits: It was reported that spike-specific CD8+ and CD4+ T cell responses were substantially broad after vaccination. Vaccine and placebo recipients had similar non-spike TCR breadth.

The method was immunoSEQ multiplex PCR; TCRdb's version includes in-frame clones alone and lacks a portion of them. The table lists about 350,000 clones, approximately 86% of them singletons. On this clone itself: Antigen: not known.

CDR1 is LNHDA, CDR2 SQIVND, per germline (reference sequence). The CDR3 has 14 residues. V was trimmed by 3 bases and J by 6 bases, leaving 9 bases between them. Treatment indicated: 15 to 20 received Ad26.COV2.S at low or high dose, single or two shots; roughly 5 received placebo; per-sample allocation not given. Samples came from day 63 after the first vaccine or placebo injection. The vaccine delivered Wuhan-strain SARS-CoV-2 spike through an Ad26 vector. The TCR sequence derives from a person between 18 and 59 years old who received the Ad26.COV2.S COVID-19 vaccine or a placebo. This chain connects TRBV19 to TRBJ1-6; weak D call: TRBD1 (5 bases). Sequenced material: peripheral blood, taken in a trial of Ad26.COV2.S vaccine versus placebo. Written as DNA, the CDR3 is TGTGCCAGTAGTATGGGGCGGATTAATTCACCCCTCCACTTT. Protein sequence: CASSMGRINSPLHF. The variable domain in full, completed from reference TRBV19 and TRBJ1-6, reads DGGITQSPKYLFRKEGQNVTLSCEQNLNHDAMYWYRQDPGQGLRLIYYSQIVNDFQKGDIAEGYSVSREKKESFPLTVTSAQKNPTAFYLCASSMGRINSPLHFGNGTRLTVT.